This passage covers 18 T cell receptor beta chains from one sample sequenced in a study of cytomegalovirus exposure and HLA in healthy donors. Amplification used 60 Vbeta primers and 13 Jbeta primers. Profiling relied on immunoSEQ multiplex PCR, and the TCRdb table lists in-frame clones only, not all of them. The sample yields approximately 110,000 clones, around 80% seen once. Sequences were obtained from PBMCs. These TCRs come from a man aged 45-60 years in good health and CMV-seronegative.

V gene TRBV6-6 combines with J gene TRBJ1-2, with TRBD1 matching over 7 bases. This CDR3 spans 13 amino acids. J was trimmed by 7 bases and V by 2 bases; bases with no gene match: 4. From germline, CDR1 is MNHNY and CDR2 SVGAGI (reference sequence). The CDR3 DNA reads as TGTGCCAGCAGTTACGGTCAGGGGGGTGGCTACACCTTC. It codes for CASSYGQGGGYTF.

This clone was seen only a few times. Written as DNA, the CDR3 is TGTGCCAGCAGTGAAGTAGGGCGGGGGGGCTACGAGCAGTACGTC. This encodes CASSEVGRGGYEQYV. The chain is built from TRBV2 and TRBJ2-7; 9 positions match TRBD2. Germline V lookup: CDR1 SNHLY, CDR2 FYNNEI. This CDR3 spans 15 amino acids. V shed 1 base, J shed 3 bases, and the junction held 4 bases outside the gene matches.

This clone turned up a few times. V is TRBV29-1 and J is TRBJ2-1; D perhaps matches TRBD2 (6 bases). The germline V gene has CDR1 SQVTM and CDR2 ANQGSEA. V lost 7 bases to trimming and J lost 10 bases, with 23 bases between them. The CDR3 totals 14 residues. CDR3 bases: TGCAGCGCAGACCCGCAGCCGGCGGGGCGGGAGCAGTTCTTC. This translates into CSADPQPAGREQFF.

The chain carries TRBV6-1 and TRBJ1-1; D unclear. Germline V CDR1 and CDR2: MNHNS, SASEGT. This CDR3 has 15 residues. V shed 3 bases and J shed 6 bases, with 17 bases lying between them. Written as DNA, the CDR3 is TGTGCCAGCAGTGAGTTGTTCCTAAAGCGGGCTGAAGCTTTCTTT. This gives the protein CASSELFLKRAEAFF.

This clone was detected once. The chain recombines TRBV7-8 with TRBJ2-3; TRBD2 might be the D (7 bases). Looked up from germline, CDR1 is SGHVS and CDR2 is FQNEAQ. Trimming stripped 2 bases from V and 2 bases from J, with 14 bases between. CDR3 length equals 16 residues. The CDR3 nucleotides read TGTGCCAGCAGCTTATTTGGGGGGGGACACACAGATACGCAGTATTTT. It yields the protein CASSLFGGGHTDTQYF.

This sequence joins TRBV2 and TRBJ2-7; no firm D call. Trimming took off 0 bases at V and 0 bases at J, with 9 bases between the two ends. The CDR3 has 15 amino acids. Germline assignment: CDR1 SNHLY and CDR2 FYNNEI. CDR3 DNA sequence: TGTGCCAGCAGTGAAGCCCGACTTGGCTCCTACGAGCAGTACTTC. It codes for CASSEARLGSYEQYF.

The chain uses TRBV4-2 and TRBJ2-3; D uncertain. There are 14 residues in the CDR3. Germline assignment: CDR1 LGHNA and CDR2 YNFKEQ. V was clipped by 2 bases and J by 3 bases, with 9 bases between them. The CDR3 here is CASSQSPMTDTQYF. The CDR3, as DNA: TGTGCCAGCAGCCAAAGCCCTATGACAGATACGCAGTATTTT.

This clone was counted between two and nine times. The J gene is TRBJ2-1, the V gene TRBV6-5; D perhaps matches TRBD2 (6 bases). The CDR3 runs to 14 residues. V shed 8 bases and J shed 1 base, with 12 bases lying between them. The V gene's germline CDR1 is MNHEY and CDR2 SVGAGI. This CDR3 reads CASGTSPSYNEQFF. The CDR3 nucleotides are TGTGCCAGCGGAACTAGCCCATCCTACAATGAGCAGTTCTTC.

The chain joins TRBV18 to TRBJ2-5; no reliable D call. Germline lookup yields CDR1 KGHSH and CDR2 LQKENI. CDR3 length: 15 amino acids. V lost 0 bases, J lost 3 bases, and 11 bases lay in between. This CDR3 reads CASSPPGFQKETQYF. CDR3 sequence (DNA): TGTGCCAGCTCACCACCGGGCTTCCAGAAAGAGACCCAGTACTTC.

On this clone: Other DNA sequences in the sample encode the same CDR3. The chain combines TRBV27 with TRBJ2-3, with D unresolved. The germline gives CDR1 MNHEY, CDR2 SMNVEV (reference sequence). V was cut by 0 bases and J by 2 bases, with 6 bases left in between. The CDR3 is 14 residues long. The CDR3 loop is CASSLSRATDTQYF. As DNA, the CDR3 is TGTGCCAGCAGTTTATCCCGCGCCACAGATACGCAGTATTTT.

The chain uses TRBV9 and TRBJ1-3, with D possibly being TRBD1 (6 bases). V lost 7 bases and J lost 0, with 14 bases in between. The germline V gene encodes CDR1 SGDLS and CDR2 YYNGEE. CDR3 size: 15 residues. In DNA, the CDR3 is TGTGCCAGCGCAGCAGGGGCCCCCTCTGGAAACACCATATATTTT. It translates to CASAAGAPSGNTIYF. Full variable domain (remainder filled in from reference TRBV9 and TRBJ1-3): DSGVTQTPKHLITATGQRVTLRCSPRSGDLSVYWYQQSLDQGLQFLIQYYNGEERAKGNILERFSAQQFPDLHSELNLSSLELGDSALYFCASAAGAPSGNTIYFGEGSWLTVV.

The chain is built from TRBV10-2 and TRBJ1-1, with D perhaps TRBD1 (6 bases). The V and J ends lost 3 bases and 1 base respectively, with 18 bases between them. The CDR3 has 17 residues. Germline CDR1 WSHSY, CDR2 SAAADI. This CDR3 reads CASSDFLEGDGNTEAFF. The DNA for the CDR3 is TGCGCCAGCAGTGATTTTCTCGAGGGGGACGGGAACACTGAAGCTTTCTTT.

This clone was recorded a few times. The chain combines TRBV5-1 with TRBJ2-6; perhaps TRBD1 as D (6 bases). Trimming took 4 bases from V and 1 from J, leaving 9 bases between them. In germline, CDR1 is SGHRS, CDR2 YFSETQ. The CDR3 spans 15 residues. CDR3 sequence (DNA): TGCGCCAGCAGCCCCGACAGGTCTGGGGCCAACGTCCTGACTTTC. Translated, it gives CASSPDRSGANVLTF.

The rearrangement joins TRBV6-5 to TRBJ2-5, with 7 bases matching TRBD2. The J call may not be correct, given that the DNA end is closer to TRBJ2-7. The CDR3 contains 14 residues. Germline loops: CDR1 MNHEY, CDR2 SVGAGI. The CDR3 loop is CASRPTGGIYEQYF. The DNA of the CDR3 is TGTGCCAGCAGGCCTACCGGGGGGATCTACGAGCAGTACTTC.

This chain links TRBV4-1 with TRBJ1-5; perhaps TRBD1 as D (6 bases). V was trimmed by 2 bases and J by 6 bases, leaving 14 bases between them. Looked up from germline, CDR1 is MGHRA and CDR2 is YSYEKL. The CDR3 runs to 15 residues. CDR3: CASSQYPGEGQPQHF. For the CDR3, the DNA is TGCGCCAGCAGCCAATACCCAGGGGAGGGTCAGCCCCAGCATTTT.

This chain uses TRBV25-1 with TRBJ2-1, with a tentative D call TRBD2 (5 bases). Looked up from germline, CDR1 is MGHDK and CDR2 is SYGVNS. Trimming pared 3 bases from V and 12 bases from J, leaving 12 bases between. The CDR3 totals 12 residues. The CDR3 bases are TGTGCCAGCAGTGAGGGGAGTCTGGGGCAGTTCTTC. Translating gives CASSEGSLGQFF.

This clone has a handful of counts. The rearrangement uses TRBV7-2 and TRBJ1-4, with D possibly being TRBD1 (6 bases). Germline lookup yields CDR1 SGHTA and CDR2 FQGNSA. The CDR3 has 14 residues. V was pared by 3 bases and J by 6 bases, with 11 bases between. The CDR3 spells CASSFRGLDEKLFF. CDR3 coding DNA: TGTGCCAGCAGCTTCAGGGGTCTAGATGAAAAACTGTTTTTT.

The chain is built from TRBV6-1 and TRBJ1-2; D is ambiguous. CDR1 is MNHNS and CDR2 is SASEGT in the germline V gene. Trimming left V 0 bases short and J 11 bases short, with 16 bases between. The CDR3 is made up of 14 amino acids. The CDR3 is CASSEARTSGMYTF. Here the CDR3 DNA reads TGTGCCAGCAGTGAAGCTCGGACCTCGGGGATGTACACCTTC.